A single sample is the source of the 25 T cell receptor beta chains below, sequenced in a study of cytomegalovirus exposure and HLA in healthy donors. The protocol was immunoSEQ multiplex PCR, while the TCRdb copy is restricted to in-frame clones and leaves out a portion. The sample consists of about 110,000 clones, 88% of them appearing once. Sequenced input: PBMCs. These receptors were taken from a woman aged 30 to 39 in good health and CMV-seropositive.

The chain carries TRBV7-3 and TRBJ2-2; TRBD2 is a possible D gene (6 bases). CDR3 size: 15 residues. V was trimmed by 2 bases and J by 1 base, leaving 8 bases between them. Germline V gene lookup returns CDR1 SGHTA and CDR2 FQGTGA. CDR3 sequence (DNA): TGTGCCAGCAGCTTAGGAGCGGGGAACACCGGGGAGCTGTTTTTT. It specifies CASSLGAGNTGELFF.

The gene calls are TRBV4-3 and TRBJ2-1; D ambiguous. This CDR3 region has 11 residues. V shed 5 bases and J shed 7 bases, with 6 bases lying between them. CDR1 is LGHNA and CDR2 is YSLEER in the germline V gene. The CDR3 DNA follows: TGCGCCAGCAGCTTTAGTAATGAGCAGTTCTTC. It encodes CASSFSNEQFF.

The CDR3 is CASSLGGGFYEQYF. DNA of the CDR3: TGTGCCAGCAGCTTAGGGGGCGGCTTCTACGAGCAGTACTTC. The V and J genes are TRBV7-2 and TRBJ2-7; a weak D match, TRBD1 (5 bases). V dropped 1 base and J dropped 3 bases, with 10 bases sitting between them. Germline values: CDR1 SGHTA, CDR2 FQGNSA. The CDR3 loop spans 14 amino acids.

The table lists this clone with a count of one. The V call is TRBV30, the J call TRBJ2-3; D is undetermined. Germline assignment: CDR1 GTSNPN and CDR2 SVGIG (reference sequence). This CDR3 is built from 13 residues. The V gene lost 3 bases and the J gene lost 0 bases, with 7 bases spanning the gap. CDR3 in DNA: TGTGCCTGGAGGGTCGGGAGCACAGATACGCAGTATTTT. Residues: CAWRVGSTDTQYF.

The chain employs TRBV5-1 and TRBJ2-2; 10 bases match TRBD1. The CDR3 sequence is 16 residues long. Germline V gene sequence: CDR1 SGHRS, CDR2 YFSETQ. The V gene end was trimmed by 0 bases and the J gene end by 6 bases; junction bases not matched to a gene: 5. CDR3 loop: CASSLAGTGVAGELFF. The CDR3, as DNA: TGCGCCAGCAGCTTGGCCGGGACAGGGGTGGCCGGGGAGCTGTTTTTT.

The chain couples TRBV14 to TRBJ2-1, with D possibly matching TRBD2 (6 bases). V lost 1 base and J lost 2, with 9 bases in between. This CDR3 comprises 15 residues. The germline gives CDR1 SGHDN, CDR2 FVKESK. CDR3 sequence: CASSQVKRAYNEQFF. The CDR3 bases are TGTGCCAGCAGCCAAGTCAAGCGGGCCTACAATGAGCAGTTCTTC.

The chain employs TRBV7-3 and TRBJ2-1, with 7 nucleotides matching TRBD2. With 5 bases clipped from V and 7 bases from J, the junction kept 14 bases outside the gene matches. Germline V gene data show CDR1 as SGHTA and CDR2 as FQGTGA. The CDR3 is 16 amino acids. CDR3 sequence: CASSPYSAGTGNEQFF. The CDR3 nucleotides are TGTGCCAGCAGCCCGTATTCAGCGGGGACGGGTAATGAGCAGTTCTTC.

J is TRBJ1-6 and V is TRBV9, with a tentative D call TRBD1 (6 bases). CDR3 length: 14 residues. Trimming cost V 3 bases and J 7 bases, with 11 bases left between them. Germline assignment: CDR1 SGDLS and CDR2 YYNGEE. This CDR3 is CASSGGTSNSPLHF. As DNA, the CDR3 is TGTGCCAGCAGCGGGGGGACATCGAATTCACCCCTCCACTTT.

J is TRBJ2-3 and V is TRBV5-6; unclear D gene. From germline, CDR1 is SGHDT and CDR2 YYEEEE. The CDR3 spans 13 residues. Trimming took off 1 base at V and 1 base at J, with 4 bases between the two ends. CDR3 DNA: TGTGCCAGCAGCTTGCAGGGCACAGATACGCAGTATTTT. This sequence encodes CASSLQGTDTQYF. The variable domain in full, completed from reference TRBV5-6 and TRBJ2-3, reads DAGVTQSPTHLIKTRGQQVTLRCSPKSGHDTVSWYQQALGQGPQFIFQYYEEEERQRGNFPDRFSGHQFPNYSSELNVNALLLGDSALYLCASSLQGTDTQYFGPGTRLTVL.

Comment on this clone: An end of the junction does not agree with germline; a read error may underlie this. V gene TRBV7-7 combines with J gene TRBJ2-2, with 9 bases identical to TRBD1. The CDR3 runs 15 residues. CDR1 SSHAT and CDR2 FNYEAQ come from the germline V gene (reference sequence). CDR3 region: CASSPGQGSAGELFF. Written as DNA, the CDR3 is TGTGCTAGCAGCCCGGGACAGGGTAGCGCCGGGGAGCTGTTTTTT. Together with reference TRBV7-7 and TRBJ2-2, the CDR3 gives the full variable domain: GAGVSQSPRYKVTKRGQDVTLRCDPISSHATLYWYQQALGQGPEFLTYFNYEAQPDKSGLPSDRFSAERPEGSISTLTIQRTEQRDSAMYRCASSPGQGSAGELFFGEGSRLTVL.

This chain joins TRBV29-1 and TRBJ1-2, with D perhaps TRBD1 (6 bases). Germline V gene sequence: CDR1 SQVTM, CDR2 ANQGSEA. The germline V and J ends were trimmed by 7 bases and 7 bases, with 13 bases remaining between them. The CDR3 is 11 residues long. The CDR3 DNA reads as TGCAGCGCCGGGACAACCCTTGGCTACACCTTC. Translating it yields CSAGTTLGYTF.

This chain links TRBV2 with TRBJ2-7, with D unresolved. The CDR3 runs to 13 residues. Deletions cut 4 bases from V and 0 bases from J, with 7 bases between. Germline V gene sequence: CDR1 SNHLY, CDR2 FYNNEI. For the CDR3, the DNA is TGTGCCAGCAGTGTTGGCAGCTCCTACGAGCAGTACTTC. It specifies CASSVGSSYEQYF.

The chain uses TRBV7-2 and TRBJ2-5, with TRBD2 identical over 10 bases. Germline V gives CDR1 SGHTA, CDR2 FQGNSA. With V trimmed by 1 base and J by 1 base, 9 bases remained unmatched. CDR3 length: 18 amino acids. The CDR3 sequence: CASSLVFSSGSVQETQYF. CDR3 coding DNA: TGTGCCAGCAGCTTAGTGTTCTCTAGCGGGAGCGTCCAAGAGACCCAGTACTTC.

The gene calls are TRBV11-2 and TRBJ2-5; D ambiguous. The V end lost 0 bases, the J end lost 5 bases, and 7 bases lay between the germline ends. CDR1 and CDR2 from the germline V gene are SGHAT and FQNNGV. The CDR3 totals 13 residues. Here the CDR3 DNA reads TGTGCCAGCAGCTTAGACCCCATGGAGACCCAGTACTTC. Amino acid sequence: CASSLDPMETQYF. Drawing the rest from reference TRBV11-2 and TRBJ2-5, the complete variable domain is EAGVAQSPRYKIIEKRQSVAFWCNPISGHATLYWYQQILGQGPKLLIQFQNNGVVDDSQLPKDRFSAERLKGVDSTLKIQPAKLEDSAVYLCASSLDPMETQYFGPGTRLLVL.

The V call is TRBV2, the J call TRBJ1-5; D unclear. The germline gives CDR1 SNHLY, CDR2 FYNNEI. Trimming removed 4 bases at V and 9 bases at J, with 13 bases between. The CDR3 sequence is 13 residues long. The CDR3 spells CASSARLLRPQHF. The CDR3 region has the DNA TGTGCCAGCAGTGCACGACTGTTAAGGCCCCAGCATTTT.

J is TRBJ2-2 and V is TRBV7-3, with TRBD2 as a possible D gene (6 bases). The CDR3 length is 14 residues. Germline assignment: CDR1 SGHTA and CDR2 FQGTGA. V was cut by 3 bases and J by 1 base, with 6 bases left in between. The CDR3 spells CASSFSGNTGELFF. The CDR3 nucleotides are TGTGCCAGCAGCTTTAGCGGGAACACCGGGGAGCTGTTTTTT.

This chain connects TRBV7-2 to TRBJ1-2, with D unclear. Deletions cut 7 bases from V and 0 bases from J, with 9 bases between. The CDR3 runs to 13 residues. The germline gives CDR1 SGHTA, CDR2 FQGNSA. The CDR3 region has the DNA TGTGCCAGCACCTATGTAGCTAACTATGGCTACACCTTC. It yields the protein CASTYVANYGYTF.

CDR3 bases: TGCGCCAGCAGCCCCGTGGGACTAGCGGCACAAGAGACCCAGTACTTC. The encoded protein is CASSPVGLAAQETQYF. This rearrangement joins TRBV5-1 to TRBJ2-5; 11 bases line up with TRBD2. With V trimmed by 4 bases and J by 2 bases, 7 bases remained unmatched. This CDR3 contains 16 residues. CDR1 is SGHRS, CDR2 YFSETQ, per germline.

The chain carries TRBV5-6 and TRBJ2-7, with TRBD1 identical over 9 bases. The germline CDR1 and CDR2 sequences are SGHDT and YYEEEE. This CDR3 comprises 14 residues. V lost 1 base and J lost 6; bases outside the gene matches: 5. CDR3 sequence (DNA): TGTGCCAGCAGCTTGCTCGGACAGGGGATCGAGCAGTACTTC. Its protein product is CASSLLGQGIEQYF.

The chain couples TRBV7-2 to TRBJ2-5; TRBD2 might be the D (6 bases). The germline V gene has CDR1 SGHTA and CDR2 FQGNSA. The V end was cut by 8 bases, the J end by 1 base, with 11 bases between. CDR3 length: 13 residues. CDR3 protein: CASGRRPQETQYF. The DNA of the CDR3 is TGTGCCAGCGGGAGGAGGCCCCAAGAGACCCAGTACTTC.

The gene calls are TRBV4-2 and TRBJ2-7, with unresolved D. V was clipped by 0 bases and J by 0 bases, with 9 bases between them. The CDR3 totals 15 residues. CDR1 LGHNA and CDR2 YNFKEQ come from the germline V gene. This CDR3 is CASSQDSTASYEQYF. The DNA of the CDR3 is TGTGCCAGCAGCCAAGATAGCACGGCCTCCTACGAGCAGTACTTC.

The chain joins TRBV4-1 to TRBJ1-2, with a possible D match to TRBD1 (5 bases). CDR3 size: 14 residues. CDR1 is MGHRA and CDR2 is YSYEKL in the germline V gene. Trimming took off 1 base at V and 4 bases at J, with 10 bases between the two ends. CDR3 amino acids: CASSQGGGGYGYTF. The CDR3, as DNA: TGCGCCAGCAGCCAAGGCGGGGGGGGCTATGGCTACACCTTC.

This chain joins TRBV7-6 and TRBJ1-3; D might be TRBD1 (5 bases). The germline V and J ends were trimmed by 5 bases and 0 bases, with 8 bases remaining between them. Germline V gene lookup returns CDR1 SGHVS and CDR2 FNYEAQ. The CDR3 loop spans 14 amino acids. The DNA of the CDR3 is TGTGCCAGCAGCCCGACAGTCTCTGGAAACACCATATATTTT. This sequence encodes CASSPTVSGNTIYF.

The chain links TRBV5-4 to TRBJ1-2; D call uncertain. From germline, CDR1 is SGHNT and CDR2 YYREEE (reference sequence). This CDR3 contains 15 residues. Deletions cut 4 bases from V and 3 bases from J, with 16 bases between. CDR3 sequence: CASSLRVPRDYGYTF. CDR3 coding DNA: TGTGCCAGCAGCCTCCGGGTCCCCCGGGACTATGGCTACACCTTC.

This chain links TRBV5-1 with TRBJ2-7, with a tentative D call TRBD1 (5 bases). The CDR3 sequence is 12 residues long. Germline CDR1 reads SGHRS; CDR2 reads YFSETQ. V lost 4 bases to trimming and J lost 3 bases, with 8 bases between them. The CDR3 bases are TGCGCCAGCAGCGGCGACAGCTACGAGCAGTACTTC. This translates into CASSGDSYEQYF.